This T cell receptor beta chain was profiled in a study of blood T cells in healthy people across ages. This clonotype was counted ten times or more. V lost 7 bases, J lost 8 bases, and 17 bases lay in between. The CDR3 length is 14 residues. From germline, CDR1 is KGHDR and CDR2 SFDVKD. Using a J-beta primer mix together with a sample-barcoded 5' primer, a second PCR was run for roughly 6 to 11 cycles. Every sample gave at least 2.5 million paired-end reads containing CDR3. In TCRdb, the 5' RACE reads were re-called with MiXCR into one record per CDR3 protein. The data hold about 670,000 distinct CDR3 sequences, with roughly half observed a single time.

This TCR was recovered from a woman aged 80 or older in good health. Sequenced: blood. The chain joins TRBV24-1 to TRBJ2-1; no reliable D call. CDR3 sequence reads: CATRLSSGPHEQFF. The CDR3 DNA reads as TGTGCCACCAGGCTATCCTCCGGCCCCCATGAGCAGTTCTTC.